These 29 T cell receptor beta chains share one sample of origin, sequenced in a study of T cells after posttransplantation cyclophosphamide. Repertoires were generated with immunoSEQ multiplex PCR, while TCRdb's copy carries only in-frame clones and drops some. The sample consists of about 6,700 clones, 81% of them appearing once. Treatment was busulfan-fludarabine conditioning, a marrow graft, and cyclophosphamide on days +3 and +4. The sample in question was PBMCs, obtained after allogeneic stem cell transplant with posttransplant cyclophosphamide. These receptors were taken from a female patient in her fifties or sixties who received an allogeneic stem cell transplant from a related donor, was CMV-positive, and had no GVHD. Some T cells could come from the graft donor.

V and J are TRBV6-1 and TRBJ2-3; D possibly corresponds to TRBD2 (5 bases). The CDR3 sequence is 13 residues long. Per the germline V gene, CDR1 is MNHNS and CDR2 is SASEGT. Between the trimmed V and J ends, which lost 6 bases and 4 bases, there was a span of 11 bases. The CDR3 DNA is TGTGCCAGCAGCCCCCTCGGGGCAGATACGCAGTATTTT. This encodes CASSPLGADTQYF.

The J gene is TRBJ2-3, the V gene TRBV21-1; whether TRBD2, the table's D call, matches the DNA was not checked. TRBV21-1 is given as a pseudogene. The CDR3 runs to 17 residues. The CDR3 is CASSKGEASGRPDTQYF. In DNA form, the CDR3 reads TGTGCCAGCAGCAAAGGGGAGGCTAGCGGGAGACCAGATACGCAGTATTTT.

V gene TRBV11-2 combines with J gene TRBJ2-7, with 11 positions matching TRBD2. V lost 1 base, J lost 5 bases, and 4 bases stayed unmatched. Germline V lookup: CDR1 SGHAT, CDR2 FQNNGV. This CDR3 comprises 15 residues. The CDR3 coding sequence is TGTGCCAGCAGCTTAGTTACTAGCGGGGGCCACGAGCAGTACTTC. It is translated as CASSLVTSGGHEQYF.

The chain recombines TRBV6-1 with TRBJ2-5; TRBD2 matches at 8 bases. This CDR3 comprises 15 residues. Germline V gene lookup returns CDR1 MNHNS and CDR2 SASEGT. V lost 3 bases and J lost 4; bases outside the gene matches: 7. The CDR3 bases are TGTGCCAGCAGTGAGACTAGCGTGCTAAGAGAGACCCAGTACTTC. This gives the protein CASSETSVLRETQYF.

This clone was recorded only once. The rearrangement uses TRBV15 and TRBJ1-1; no definite D call. Trimming shortened V by 0 bases and J by 4 bases, and 15 bases separated the two germline ends. Germline V CDR1 and CDR2: LNHNV, YYDKDF (reference sequence). This CDR3 has 16 residues. The CDR3 protein is CATSRDRGEGGTEAFF. DNA for the CDR3: TGTGCCACCAGCAGAGATAGAGGAGAGGGAGGCACTGAAGCTTTCTTT.

The chain joins TRBV28 to TRBJ1-3; D may be TRBD1 (5 bases). Germline values: CDR1 MDHEN, CDR2 SYDVKM. Between the trimmed V and J ends, which lost 3 bases and 0 bases, there was a span of 9 bases. The CDR3 sequence is 15 residues long. CDR3 residues: CASSFMGGSGNTIYF. Written as DNA, the CDR3 is TGTGCCAGCAGTTTTATGGGGGGCTCTGGAAACACCATATATTTT.

This chain connects TRBV6-5 to TRBJ1-1, with a weak D call TRBD1 (6 bases). Trimming left V 6 bases short and J 1 base short, with 15 bases between. Per the germline V gene, CDR1 is MNHEY and CDR2 is SVGAGI. The CDR3 is made up of 15 amino acids. The DNA for the CDR3 is TGTGCCAGCAGGCCTACAGGGTCATCGAACACTGAAGCTTTCTTT. It encodes CASRPTGSSNTEAFF.

The chain employs TRBV2 and TRBJ2-1; 8 bases line up with TRBD1. This CDR3 has 16 amino acids. CDR1 and CDR2 from the germline V gene are SNHLY and FYNNEI. Trimming removed 2 bases from V and 7 bases from J; junction bases left unmatched: 10. The CDR3: CASSERPGQGLNEQFF. CDR3 in DNA: TGTGCCAGCAGTGAACGGCCAGGACAGGGCTTGAATGAGCAGTTCTTC.

The V call is TRBV7-6, the J call TRBJ1-1, with 9 bases fitting TRBD1. Germline V gives CDR1 SGHVS, CDR2 FNYEAQ. The CDR3 contains 16 residues. V lost 4 bases, J lost 0 bases, and 6 bases stayed unmatched. The CDR3 reads CASSSTGGFMNTEAFF. CDR3 nucleotide sequence: TGTGCCAGCAGCTCGACAGGGGGTTTCATGAACACTGAAGCTTTCTTT.

The V call is TRBV28, the J call TRBJ2-2; 7 bases agree with TRBD1. The germline gives CDR1 MDHEN, CDR2 SYDVKM. The CDR3 loop spans 15 amino acids. With V trimmed by 10 bases and J by 0 bases, 8 bases remained unmatched. CDR3 bases: TGTGCCATCTCCCGGGACAGAGCGAACACCGGGGAGCTGTTTTTT. As protein: CAISRDRANTGELFF.

The V call is TRBV9, the J call TRBJ2-1; 7 bases map to TRBD2. Germline loops: CDR1 SGDLS, CDR2 YYNGEE. Trimming removed 7 bases from V and 9 bases from J; junction bases left unmatched: 10. The CDR3 is 13 residues long. CDR3 sequence (DNA): TGTGCCAGCTTAGGACTAGAAGCGGGTGAGCAGTTCTTC. This encodes CASLGLEAGEQFF.

A few counts support this clone. This sequence joins TRBV28 and TRBJ1-2; D may be TRBD1 (5 bases). Between the trimmed V and J ends, which lost 7 bases and 6 bases, there was a span of 15 bases. This CDR3 spans 13 amino acids. The germline CDR1 and CDR2 sequences are MDHEN and SYDVKM. CDR3 loop: CASTYGGGNGYTF. CDR3 sequence (DNA): TGTGCCAGCACCTACGGGGGAGGAAATGGCTACACCTTC.

The rearrangement joins TRBV27 to TRBJ2-5, with TRBD2 matching 7 bases. Matching the DNA end better, TRBJ2-7 makes the J call doubtful. CDR1 MNHEY and CDR2 SMNVEV come from the germline V gene (reference sequence). The CDR3 is 14 amino acids. The CDR3 bases are TGTGCCAGCAGTTTTGGGGGGGTCGGCTACGAGCAGTACTTC. Amino acids: CASSFGGVGYEQYF.

The genes are TRBV5-6 and TRBJ1-6; D gene uncertain. CDR3 size: 12 residues. The germline gives CDR1 SGHDT, CDR2 YYEEEE. The V end was cut by 3 bases, the J end by 5 bases, with 3 bases between. The CDR3 loop is CASSSDNSPLHF. Here the CDR3 DNA reads TGTGCCAGCAGCTCGGATAATTCACCCCTCCACTTT.

The rearrangement links TRBV14 to TRBJ1-6; TRBD1 aligns across 7 bases. Looked up from germline, CDR1 is SGHDN and CDR2 is FVKESK. CDR3 length equals 15 residues. V shed 4 bases and J 7 bases; nucleotides not matched to a gene: 7. This chain's CDR3 is CASSRGQASNSPLHF. DNA of the CDR3: TGTGCCAGCAGCCGTGGACAGGCCTCCAATTCACCCCTCCACTTT.

The chain combines TRBV2 with TRBJ2-7, with TRBD2 matching over 7 bases. In germline, CDR1 is SNHLY, CDR2 FYNNEI. CDR3 size: 15 residues. V shed 1 base, J shed 1 base, and the junction held 4 bases outside the gene matches. CDR3 sequence: CASSEEPSGSYEQYF. The DNA for the CDR3 is TGTGCCAGCAGTGAAGAGCCTAGCGGATCCTACGAGCAGTACTTC.

This clone was picked up a small number of times. The chain uses TRBV4-1 and TRBJ2-1; D may be TRBD2 (5 bases). Trimming cost V 0 bases and J 9 bases, with 15 bases left between them. The CDR3 is made up of 15 amino acids. CDR1 MGHRA and CDR2 YSYEKL come from the germline V gene. The CDR3 region has the DNA TGCGCCAGCAGCCAAGATCGGCTAGCTGGCGTTGAGCAGTTCTTC. Translating gives CASSQDRLAGVEQFF.

This sequence joins TRBV28 and TRBJ1-2, with a tentative D call TRBD1 (6 bases). V lost 7 bases, J lost 4 bases, and 16 bases lay in between. CDR3 length: 14 residues. In germline, CDR1 is MDHEN, CDR2 SYDVKM. The CDR3 is CASTEGQGSYGYTF. The CDR3 DNA reads as TGTGCCAGCACCGAGGGACAAGGTTCCTATGGCTACACCTTC.

J is TRBJ2-2 and V is TRBV2; 8 bases fit TRBD1. V lost 5 bases and J lost 7; bases outside the gene matches: 6. This CDR3 has 14 amino acids. Germline-derived CDR1 and CDR2 are SNHLY and FYNNEI. The CDR3 nucleotides read TGTGCCAGCAGTTATTGGACAGGGATCGGGGAGCTGTTTTTT. Amino acid sequence: CASSYWTGIGELFF.

The gene calls are TRBV19 and TRBJ2-2; 7 positions agree with TRBD2. The CDR3 runs to 15 residues. CDR1 is LNHDA and CDR2 is SQIVND in the germline V gene (reference sequence). DNA of the CDR3: TGTGCTGCGCGTCGGGGGGTCGCGAACACCGGGGAGCTGTTTTTT. This gives the protein CAARRGVANTGELFF.

The chain employs TRBV5-1 and TRBJ2-1; TRBD2 aligns across 9 bases. The CDR3 is made up of 16 amino acids. Germline lookup yields CDR1 SGHRS and CDR2 YFSETQ. The V and J ends lost 0 bases and 2 bases, in that order; junction bases with no gene match: 3. CDR3 nucleotide sequence: TGCGCCAGCAGCTTGGAGGGCGGGGGGGCCTACAATGAGCAGTTCTTC. It specifies CASSLEGGGAYNEQFF.

This rearrangement joins TRBV11-2 to TRBJ2-5, with TRBD2 matching 7 bases. Germline CDR1 SGHAT, CDR2 FQNNGV. The junction had 7 bases not matched to a gene; V was cut back by 2 bases and J by 7 bases. The CDR3 is 14 amino acids. CDR3 nucleotides: TGTGCCAGCAGCTTATCATCAGAGCGGGGGACCCAGTACTTC. It is translated as CASSLSSERGTQYF. The variable domain in full, completed from reference TRBV11-2 and TRBJ2-5, reads EAGVAQSPRYKIIEKRQSVAFWCNPISGHATLYWYQQILGQGPKLLIQFQNNGVVDDSQLPKDRFSAERLKGVDSTLKIQPAKLEDSAVYLCASSLSSERGTQYFGPGTRLLVL.

The chain employs TRBV11-2 and TRBJ1-5; no definite D call. Trimming shortened V by 3 bases and J by 0 bases, and 3 bases separated the two germline ends. The CDR3 contains 13 residues. Germline assignment: CDR1 SGHAT and CDR2 FQNNGV. The CDR3 region has the DNA TGTGCCAGCAGCTTGTATAGCAATCAGCCCCAGCATTTT. This codes for CASSLYSNQPQHF.

The chain joins TRBV7-6 to TRBJ2-7; 11 bases line up with TRBD2. CDR3 length: 15 amino acids. Losses at the gene ends were 4 bases for V and 0 bases for J; bases not matched to a gene: 2. Germline CDR1 and CDR2: SGHVS and FNYEAQ. In nucleotides, the CDR3 is TGTGCCAGCAGCTCCCTAGCGGGGGGCTCCTACGAGCAGTACTTC. Protein product: CASSSLAGGSYEQYF.

The chain joins TRBV6-5 to TRBJ2-7; D may be TRBD1 (5 bases). The germline V gene has CDR1 MNHEY and CDR2 SVGAGI. Between the trimmed V and J ends, which lost 5 bases and 1 base, there was a span of 12 bases. The CDR3 runs 14 residues. CDR3 coding DNA: TGTGCCAGCAGTGCCCCAGGGATTTCCTACGAGCAGTACTTC. This translates into CASSAPGISYEQYF.

The chain carries TRBV7-6 and TRBJ1-1; TRBD1 agrees at 7 bases. In germline, CDR1 is SGHVS, CDR2 FNYEAQ. V lost 5 bases, J lost 4 bases, and 7 bases stayed unmatched. The CDR3 spans 14 residues. In DNA, the CDR3 is TGTGCCAGCAGCAGACAGGGTATGTCCACTGAAGCTTTCTTT. Translating it yields CASSRQGMSTEAFF.

This clone was seen more than once but under ten times. This sequence joins TRBV2 and TRBJ1-2; no clear D. This CDR3 region has 13 residues. The germline CDR1 and CDR2 sequences are SNHLY and FYNNEI. Trimming cost V 6 bases and J 4 bases, with 12 bases left between them. The CDR3, as DNA: TGTGCCAGCAGGGTCCCTGCGGGCTATGGCTACACCTTC. This gives the protein CASRVPAGYGYTF.

A word on this clone: Sequence at one end of the junction differs from germline and may be a read error. This chain connects TRBV7-7 to TRBJ2-2, with TRBD2 matching 7 bases. Germline-derived CDR1 and CDR2 are SSHAT and FNYEAQ (reference sequence). This CDR3 comprises 14 residues. The chain's CDR3 is CASSYGLVGGELFF. DNA of the CDR3: TGTGCTAGCAGCTACGGACTAGTCGGCGGGGAGCTGTTTTTT.

In this sample, this clone turned up once. This sequence joins TRBV5-1 and TRBJ1-4; 11 bases align to TRBD1. Germline CDR1 and CDR2: SGHRS and YFSETQ. V lost 1 base and J lost 0; bases outside the gene matches: 11. This CDR3 comprises 20 residues. This CDR3 is CASSLPSGPGQGATNEKLFF. The CDR3 region has the DNA TGCGCCAGCAGCTTGCCGTCGGGTCCGGGACAGGGGGCAACTAATGAAAAACTGTTTTTT.